The 24 T cell receptor beta chains below were found in one sample sequenced in a study of Graves' ophthalmopathy and Graves' hyperthyroidism. Researchers took RNA transcripts and amplified TCR beta CDR3 regions from them. The library came from an HTBI-primed first-round RT-PCR and a second-round multiplex PCR. MiXCR was run by TCRdb on the multiplex PCR reads, yielding one entry per CDR3 protein. The sample has hundreds of thousands of distinct CDR3 sequences, roughly 21% seen once. Sequencing was done on a sample of peripheral blood. These receptors came from a woman between 18 and 30 years old with stable Graves' hyperthyroidism.

This clonotype was recorded only once. The gene calls are TRBV6-2 or TRBV6-3 and TRBJ1-5; perhaps TRBD1 as D (5 bases). The CDR3 length is 14 residues. Germline V gives CDR1 MNHEY, CDR2 SVGEGT. V lost 6 bases to trimming and J lost 3 bases, with 12 bases between them. DNA for the CDR3: TGTGCCAGCAGGCGGGACCTCCCCAATCAGCCCCAGCATTTT. It yields the protein CASRRDLPNQPQHF.

This clonotype was counted many times. This rearrangement joins TRBV10-3 to TRBJ1-2; tentatively, D is TRBD1 (6 bases). The CDR3 runs 13 residues. Trimming took 6 bases from V and 7 from J, leaving 15 bases between them. CDR1 and CDR2 (germline): ENHRY, SYGVKD. The CDR3 region has the DNA TGTGCCATCAGCCCCGGACAGTTCGGTGGCTACACCTTC. Its protein product is CAISPGQFGGYTF.

The sample holds many counts of this clonotype. This sequence joins TRBV20-1 and TRBJ2-7; TRBD2 agrees at 10 bases. Trimming at V came to 0 bases and at J to 6 bases, leaving 8 bases not matched to a gene. There are 15 residues in the CDR3. Germline loops: CDR1 DFQATT, CDR2 SNEGSKA (reference sequence). The CDR3 is CSARDGEREGREQYF. The CDR3 bases are TGCAGTGCTAGAGACGGCGAGCGGGAGGGACGCGAGCAGTACTTC.

In its sample, this clonotype was seen many times. The junction and the germline gene differ at one end; a read error may be behind it. V usage is TRBV12-3 or TRBV12-4 and J usage is TRBJ2-7; D gene unclear. This CDR3 has 14 amino acids. CDR3 loop: CAGSLIQSSYEQYF. The CDR3 DNA reads TGTGCCGGCAGTTTAATACAGAGCTCCTACGAGCAGTACTTC.

The chain links TRBV14 to TRBJ1-6; TRBD1 might be the D (5 bases). V lost 3 bases, J lost 5 bases, and 8 bases lay in between. CDR1 and CDR2 from the germline V gene are SGHDN and FVKESK. The CDR3 contains 14 residues. The CDR3: CASSHGGDNSPLHF. CDR3 nucleotides: TGTGCCAGCAGCCATGGGGGAGATAATTCACCCCTCCACTTT.

The gene calls are TRBV5-1 and TRBJ2-7; TRBD1 aligns across 9 bases. Germline V gives CDR1 SGHRS, CDR2 YFSETQ. CDR3 size: 16 residues. The ends lost 2 bases at V and 3 bases at J; junction bases unmatched: 9. The CDR3 is CASSFLTGGANYEQYF. The CDR3 DNA reads as TGCGCCAGCAGCTTCTTAACAGGGGGCGCTAACTACGAGCAGTACTTC.

The sample holds many counts of this clonotype. The chain links TRBV28 to TRBJ2-4; possible D gene TRBD2, 6 bases. Germline CDR1 MDHEN, CDR2 SYDVKM. CDR3 size: 13 residues. Trimming removed 8 bases from V and 5 bases from J, with 13 bases in between. The DNA of the CDR3 is TGTGCCAGCGGAGCACAGCGGGAAAACATTCAGTACTTC. It specifies CASGAQRENIQYF. The variable domain in full, completed from reference TRBV28 and TRBJ2-4, reads DVKVTQSSRYLVKRTGEKVFLECVQDMDHENMFWYRQDPGLGLRLIYFSYDVKMKEKGDIPEGYSVSREKKERFSLILESASTNQTSMYLCASGAQRENIQYFGAGTRLSVL.

This clonotype was detected ten times or more. The CDR3 is CASSLTGTGTGELFF. In nucleotides, the CDR3 is TGTGCCAGCAGTTTAACCGGGACAGGGACCGGGGAGCTGTTTTTT. This rearrangement joins TRBV28 to TRBJ2-2, with TRBD1 matching over 9 bases. The length of the CDR3 is 15 residues. The germline CDR1 and CDR2 sequences are MDHEN and SYDVKM. Germline trimming cut 2 bases from V and 5 bases from J; bases unmatched to any gene: 3.

The table lists this clonotype with many counts. A read error may be the cause here, since a much bigger clone is one base away. The V and J genes are TRBV27 and TRBJ2-2; D not certain. The CDR3 contains 11 residues. CDR1 and CDR2 (germline): MNHEY, SMNVEV (reference sequence). The germline V and J ends were trimmed by 2 bases and 7 bases, with 2 bases remaining between them. CDR3: CASSLHGELFF. The CDR3 region has the DNA TGTGCCAGCAGTTTACACGGGGAGCTGTTTTTT.

The chain has TRBV4-1 and TRBJ1-2; D is unclear. Germline lookup yields CDR1 MGHRA and CDR2 YSYEKL. This CDR3 is built from 13 residues. With 1 base removed from V and 4 bases from J, the gap between germline ends came to 7 bases. In DNA form, the CDR3 reads TGCGCCAGCAGCCAAGTGGCTTCCTATGGCTACACCTTC. Translation gives CASSQVASYGYTF.

This clonotype occurred many times. This chain links TRBV11-1 with TRBJ1-1; 9 bases agree with TRBD1. CDR3 length: 17 amino acids. After removal of 1 base from V and 1 base from J, the junction contained 7 bases not matched to a gene. Germline CDR1 reads SGHAT; CDR2 reads FQDESV (reference sequence). In nucleotides, the CDR3 is TGTGCCAGCAGCTTAGGTCCGACAGGGGGTTCGAACACTGAAGCTTTCTTT. Translated, it gives CASSLGPTGGSNTEAFF.

This clonotype was seen only a few times. The rearrangement uses TRBV28 and TRBJ2-7, with D maybe TRBD2 (5 bases). V was shortened by 2 bases and J by 0 bases, with 11 bases between the two germline ends. The CDR3 totals 15 residues. The germline CDR1 and CDR2 sequences are MDHEN and SYDVKM. The CDR3 is CASSLIAGSSYEQYF. The DNA for the CDR3 is TGTGCCAGCAGTTTAATCGCGGGCTCCTCCTACGAGCAGTACTTC.

This clonotype was recorded many times. V and J are TRBV2 and TRBJ2-5, with a weak D call TRBD2 (5 bases). Germline CDR1 and CDR2: SNHLY and FYNNEI. The CDR3 runs 13 residues. V was shortened by 3 bases and J by 5 bases, with 10 bases between the two germline ends. In DNA form, the CDR3 reads TGTGCCAGCAGTGAGGGGTTAGCGGAGACCCAGTACTTC. Its protein is CASSEGLAETQYF.

As for this clonotype: Compared with germline, one end of the junction differs, possibly owing to a read error. The chain recombines TRBV10-3 with TRBJ1-1; D unclear. Germline V gene lookup returns CDR1 ENHRY and CDR2 SYGVKD. This CDR3 has 13 residues. The CDR3 bases are TGTGCCACCAATCCGACGGCGAACACTGAAGCTTGCTTT. This gives the protein CATNPTANTEACF.

At least ten counts were recorded for this clonotype. The rearrangement links TRBV7-9 to TRBJ2-7; 8 bases match TRBD1. The CDR3 is 15 residues long. V shed 5 bases and J 3 bases; nucleotides not matched to a gene: 9. Germline V lookup: CDR1 SEHNR, CDR2 FQNEAQ (reference sequence). CDR3 coding DNA: TGTGCCAGCAGCCAAGGCAGGGGGCCTCTCTACGAGCAGTACTTC. Translation: CASSQGRGPLYEQYF.

With respect to this clonotype: Possible read error: a much larger clone is one base away. The V and J genes are TRBV12-3 or TRBV12-4 and TRBJ2-7; 10 positions match TRBD2. The CDR3 length is 14 residues. The V segment lost 7 bases and the J segment 3 bases; nucleotides outside the gene matches: 6. The CDR3 sequence: CASIASGSLYEQYF. The CDR3 DNA sequence: TGTGCCAGCATCGCTAGCGGGAGCCTCTACGAGCAGTACTTC.

The chain uses TRBV15 and TRBJ1-2; 7 positions match TRBD1. The trim removed 1 base at V and 0 bases at J, leaving 8 bases unmatched. The CDR3 length is 17 residues. Germline V gives CDR1 LNHNV, CDR2 YYDKDF (reference sequence). CDR3 sequence (DNA): TGTGCCACCAGCAGAGGCCTCACAGGGGAAGCTAACTATGGCTACACCTTC. As protein: CATSRGLTGEANYGYTF.

This clonotype was seen ten or more times. V and J are TRBV12-3 or TRBV12-4 and TRBJ2-5; the match to TRBD2 covers 12 bases. J was trimmed by 4 bases and V by 4 bases; bases with no gene match: 10. This CDR3 spans 17 amino acids. This CDR3 reads CASSSTSTSGGGETQYF. The CDR3 DNA follows: TGTGCCAGCAGTTCCACTTCGACTAGCGGGGGAGGAGAGACCCAGTACTTC.

The rearrangement links TRBV5-1 to TRBJ2-7; D is unresolved. The CDR3 length is 14 residues. CDR1 and CDR2 from the germline V gene are SGHRS and YFSETQ. The V and J ends lost 4 bases and 4 bases respectively, with 15 bases between them. CDR3 loop: CASSVRYKGYEQYF. The CDR3 region has the DNA TGCGCCAGCAGCGTGAGGTACAAGGGATACGAGCAGTACTTC.

This clonotype was observed many times. The chain recombines TRBV20-1 with TRBJ2-7; tentatively, D is TRBD1 (6 bases). Germline assignment: CDR1 DFQATT and CDR2 SNEGSKA (reference sequence). This CDR3 is 16 amino acids long. Trimming shortened V by 4 bases and J by 0 bases, and 19 bases separated the two germline ends. CDR3 coding DNA: TGCAGTGCTATTCCAGTACCACGGACAGTCTCCTACGAGCAGTACTTC. This codes for CSAIPVPRTVSYEQYF.

CDR3 loop: CASSYPGRFMKQYF. The CDR3 DNA sequence: TGTGCCAGCAGCTACCCCGGACGGTTTATGAAGCAGTACTTC. This chain connects TRBV28 to TRBJ2-7; D is unresolved. CDR1 is MDHEN, CDR2 SYDVKM, per germline. V was cut by 6 bases and J by 8 bases, with 20 bases left in between. The CDR3 consists of 14 residues.

This clonotype was seen more than once but under ten times. The V and J genes are TRBV2 and TRBJ1-1, with unresolved D. The V and J ends lost 4 bases and 7 bases respectively, with 13 bases between them. The CDR3 covers 13 residues. Germline CDR1 SNHLY, CDR2 FYNNEI. The CDR3 bases are TGTGCCAGCAGTGTCAGTGAGCGGAGTGAAGCTTTCTTT. It translates to CASSVSERSEAFF.

The chain recombines TRBV6-2 or TRBV6-3 with TRBJ2-5, with TRBD2 matching over 10 bases. The germline V gene encodes CDR1 MNHEY and CDR2 SVGEGT. Losses at the gene ends were 5 bases for V and 1 base for J; bases not matched to a gene: 10. This CDR3 contains 17 residues. The CDR3 region has the DNA TGTGCCAGCAGTAACAGCATTAGCGGGGGGCTCCAAGAGACCCAGTACTTC. Translated, it gives CASSNSISGGLQETQYF.

This clonotype came up many times. V and J are TRBV6-2 or TRBV6-3 and TRBJ2-5; D call uncertain. The CDR3 contains 14 residues. V was cut by 5 bases and J by 2 bases, with 12 bases left in between. Looked up from germline, CDR1 is MNHEY and CDR2 is SVGEGT. The CDR3 loop is CASSKDRKQETQYF. CDR3 nucleotides: TGTGCCAGCAGTAAAGATCGGAAACAAGAGACCCAGTACTTC.